The TCR beta chain under discussion was sequenced for a study of cytomegalovirus exposure and HLA in healthy donors. Study context: A subsequent analysis reported that the 120 or so validation repertoires were produced on the same platform that had also been used for the approximately 710 first-cohort repertoires.

Study observations and caveats: According to the study, roughly 160 TCR beta chains were cytomegalovirus-associated.

For this clone: Its antigen is not known.

TCRdb keeps only in-frame clones here, not all; method: immunoSEQ multiplex PCR. Altogether under 85,000 clones are present, approximately 95% being singletons, with the ten largest covering about 2.1%. The sequence came from a woman younger than 30 in good health and CMV-seronegative. Sequenced input: PBMCs.

This CDR3 reads CASSLDSAGNNEQFF. The DNA of the CDR3 is TGCGCCAGCAGCCTGGATTCGGCAGGGAACAATGAGCAGTTCTTC. The chain joins TRBV5-1 to TRBJ2-1; possibly TRBD1 for D (5 bases). This CDR3 is 15 amino acids long. V was shortened by 4 bases and J by 5 bases, with 16 bases between the two germline ends. From germline, CDR1 is SGHRS and CDR2 YFSETQ.